Given below is one T cell receptor beta chain in context. In alopecia areata patients, both lesional scalp punch biopsies and peripheral blood were collected. This record comes from a study of CD8+ T cells in alopecia areata. Trimming took off 3 bases at V and 2 bases at J, with 5 bases between the two ends. Germline-derived CDR1 and CDR2 are MDHEN and SYDVKM. The CDR3 runs to 14 residues. RNA extraction and reverse transcription yielded cDNA as sequencing template. Generated by immunoSEQ multiplex PCR, the TCRdb table keeps only in-frame clones and is missing some. The sample holds roughly 120,000 clones, roughly two fifths seen once.

The clonotype was recovered from a human donor with alopecia areata. The chain joins TRBV28 to TRBJ2-6; no clear D. The sample comprised CD4+ T cells sorted from blood. DNA of the CDR3: TGTGCCAGCAGTTTCGCGGCTGGGGCCAACGTCCTGACTTTC. This encodes CASSFAAGANVLTF.